This T cell receptor (beta chain) came from a study of blood T cell repertoires in COVID-19. Study-wide context: Italy, Spain and the United States were the sources of the convalescent and acute COVID-19 samples. T cells, B-cell-depleted T cells, or PBMCs supplied cDNA or gDNA.

Sequenced by immunoSEQ multiplex PCR; TCRdb stores in-frame clones only, minus some. The repertoire holds fewer than 250,000 clones, with around 85% as singletons. CDR3 size: 16 residues. The trim removed 4 bases at V and 7 bases at J, leaving 16 bases unmatched. From germline, CDR1 is SQVTM and CDR2 ANQGSEA. The clonotype originates from a man aged 25-45 years with acute or convalescent COVID-19. V usage is TRBV29-1 and J usage is TRBJ2-1; 7 bases map to TRBD2. Sequencing was performed on peripheral blood. The DNA of the CDR3 is TGCAGCGTTGGGGGCGGGGGTGCAGCACGTCTTAATGAGCAGTTCTTC. This codes for CSVGGGGAARLNEQFF.